What follows is one T cell receptor (beta chain) and its context. Antigen specificity is unknown. The donors were members of the approximately 130-subject validation cohort (separate from the approximately 670-subject first cohort). The sample comes from a study of cytomegalovirus exposure and HLA in healthy donors. The CDR3 length is 15 residues. Germline V gene lookup returns CDR1 MNHEY and CDR2 SVGAGI. V lost 6 bases to trimming and J lost 1 base; unmatched junction nucleotides: 7. The table came from immunoSEQ multiplex PCR; TCRdb's copy has only in-frame clones and leaves some out. This table holds some 250,000 clones, 90% found once. General study findings and limits: The classifier, whose performance was assessed in both the original and validation cohorts, reportedly diagnosed cytomegalovirus status with high specificity and sensitivity.

This TCR derives from a woman aged 18-29 years in good health and CMV-seronegative. Material for sequencing was PBMCs. The chain links TRBV6-5 to TRBJ2-3, with 7 bases lining up with TRBD2. CDR3 amino acids: CASSGTSVGTDTQYF. The CDR3 DNA sequence: TGTGCCAGCAGCGGCACTAGCGTAGGCACAGATACGCAGTATTTT.